This T cell receptor beta chain was recorded in a study of T cells in localized non-small cell lung cancer. Germline V gene sequence: CDR1 SGHRS, CDR2 YFSETQ. Trimming shortened V by 0 bases and J by 6 bases, and 12 bases separated the two germline ends. The length of the CDR3 is 15 residues. Method: immunoSEQ multiplex PCR; TCRdb's copy keeps in-frame clones and lacks some. Of approximately 2,800 clones in the sample, 20% to 30% are singletons; the top ten hold about 13%. Overall study findings and caveats: Sequencing was limited to one tumor region, leaving the possibility of heterogeneity open. Among the tissues sampled, uninvolved adjacent lung had the highest T cell clonality, above tumor. The study detected a median about 57 of the top 100 tumor clones in adjacent lung.

Atypia-free lung next to the tumor was sampled at least 2 cm from its margin. Comments on this clone: Antigen: not known.

This TCR was sampled from an older male donor with stage II lung adenocarcinoma. The chain couples TRBV5-1 to TRBJ1-4; no clear D. This specimen consisted of normal lung tissue next to the tumor, obtained before any cancer treatment. CDR3 sequence: CASSLEAARDEKLFF. In nucleotides, the CDR3 is TGCGCCAGCAGCTTGGAGGCAGCCCGCGATGAAAAACTGTTTTTT.